This T cell receptor (beta chain) was observed in a study of T cell responses to AZD1222 COVID-19 vaccine. Findings and limits, study-wide: Spike-specific TCR breadth and depth both grew after two AZD1222 doses. Donors, mostly white British, included more females; clonal diversity was possibly underestimated.

Only in-frame clones appear in the TCRdb table, and some are missing; sequencing was by immunoSEQ multiplex PCR. In the table there are roughly 130,000 clones, over 75% of which are singletons. V was trimmed by 1 base and J by 7 bases, leaving 11 bases between them. CDR1 MNHEY and CDR2 SVGAGI come from the germline V gene. The CDR3 consists of 15 residues. Remarks on this clone: Antigen unknown.

The sequence was collected from an adult in good health. The sample in question was peripheral blood, obtained on day 0 of AZD1222 vaccination. V is TRBV6-5 and J is TRBJ1-6; D gene ambiguous. The CDR3: CASSYWEGLNSPLHF. The CDR3 DNA follows: TGTGCCAGCAGTTACTGGGAGGGCCTGAATTCACCCCTCCACTTT.